The entry below describes one T cell receptor beta chain. The antigen this receptor binds is unknown. Base qualities are missing; no much larger clone stands one base away. These data belong to a study of early T cells in non-severe SARS-CoV-2 infection (dated by TCRdb to the early 2020s). Turning to the overall study: Because TCR sequencing relied on bulk RNA taken from unsorted whole blood, pairing of alpha and beta chains was not possible. Summary of the overall study and its limitations: VDJdb matching was skewed toward anti-spike CD8 responses, so virus-specific expansions were likely underestimated and private and CD4 specificities were missed.

Set within a cohort of healthcare workers in London, UK, this nested case-control study involved weekly PCR testing of nasopharyngeal swabs along with blood sampling. Healthcare workers were enrolled in the week of the UK lockdown, from 23 to 31 March 2020, and were followed every week for up to roughly 15 weeks. Library preparation was by 5' RACE. Sequencing was performed on a NextSeq 500. In the TCR library protocol, unique molecular identifiers were attached to individual cDNA molecules to correct for PCR bias and sequencing error. Both TCR alpha and beta chains were sequenced, and tight co-correlation was observed between alpha and beta sequence abundances in each sample. Per the source publication's procedure: Decombinator V4 was used to annotate the V gene, J gene and CDR3 of the TCR sequences. TCRs were defined as expanded if a significant change between any two time points was detected under a Poisson model with p below 0.0001. TCR abundances were normalised to the total number of TCRs sequenced per sample and expressed as counts per million. TRAV1-2 paired with TRAJ12, TRAJ20 or TRAJ33 defined MAIT TCRs, while TRAV10 paired with TRAJ18 defined iNKT TCRs. VDJdb, accessed on 1 November 2021, was searched for TCRs annotated for CMV, EBV and SARS-CoV-2, and TCRs annotated for more than one antigen were excluded. The public sequencing data were trimmed at Q25 with fastp and processed into clonotypes with MiXCR by TCRdb, which kept only in-frame beta chains. Each entry merges the rows of one CDR3 protein and shows their most common DNA and genes. TCRdb, rather than the study authors, made the V and J calls. The sample contains approximately 120,000 distinct CDR3 sequences, about 15% of them found a single time. The ten most abundant clones make up 20% to 25% of the sample.

The CDR3 has 15 amino acids, counting the end cysteine and phenylalanine. Of all the DNA, just the CDR3 is kept, 45 bases in frame from base 1. Via the germline V gene (reference sequence), CDR1 is DFQATT and CDR2 SNEGSKA. The V end gives up 4 bases and the J end 5 bases, leaving 13 bases in the junction not matched to a gene. Sample: whole blood. The TCR was taken from an adult who was a healthcare worker with PCR-confirmed SARS-CoV-2 infection or an uninfected control (not recorded which). Recombination joined TRBV20-1 with TRBJ2-7, with 8 middle bases fitting TRBD1. In nucleotides, the sequence is TGCAGTGCTACCTCCGGACAGGGCATTCTCCACGAGCAGTACTTC. Its amino acids are CSATSGQGILHEQYF.